This record looks at one T cell receptor (beta chain) sequence and its context. The study recruited people aged roughly 18 to 95 years across about two dozen US areas. Grouping used clinical history reported by participants in a survey and questionnaire. These data are taken from a study of blood T cell repertoires in COVID-19. Per the original data handling: Counts of nucleated cells, estimated from reference gene primer amplification, were obtained. The table came from immunoSEQ multiplex PCR; TCRdb's copy has only in-frame clones and leaves some out. The V and J calls and clone size are taken from that table; D and trimming were inferred from the DNA. Of 280,000 or so clones in the sample, 87% were seen once. This TCR derives from a woman between 40 and 50 years old who had recovered from COVID-19. Input material: PBMCs or T cells enriched from blood (not recorded which).

The CDR3 DNA reads as TGTGCCAGCAGCCTAGGGACAGTCACCGGGGAGCTGTTTTTT. Protein sequence: CASSLGTVTGELFF. The chain recombines TRBV7-2 with TRBJ2-2; the match to TRBD1 covers 7 bases. This CDR3 comprises 14 residues. CDR1 is SGHTA, CDR2 FQGNSA, per germline. With V trimmed by 5 bases and J by 4 bases, 4 bases remained unmatched. Together with reference TRBV7-2 and TRBJ2-2, the CDR3 gives the full variable domain: GAGVSQSPSNKVTEKGKDVELRCDPISGHTALYWYRQSLGQGLEFLIYFQGNSAPDKSGLPSDRFSAERTGGSVSTLTIQRTQQEDSAVYLCASSLGTVTGELFFGEGSRLTVL.